The 8 T cell receptor beta chains presented below share a single source sample, sequenced in a study of beta chain features in type 1 diabetes. Expressed TCRB transcripts were sequenced because the entire RNA isolate underwent reverse transcription. Profiling relied on immunoSEQ multiplex PCR, and the TCRdb table lists in-frame clones only, not all of them. The top ten clones hold under 8.5% of a sample with about 320,000 clones, 14% of them seen once. The sequencing input was central memory CD4+ T cells from blood. The source of these receptors is a man aged 25 to 40 in good health.

This clone has only a few counts. The genes are TRBV11-2 and TRBJ2-7; D may be TRBD2 (5 bases). This CDR3 contains 14 residues. V lost 5 bases and J 4 bases, leaving 15 bases between the germline ends. Germline V gives CDR1 SGHAT, CDR2 FQNNGV. This CDR3 reads CASSRPPEGYEQYF. CDR3 nucleotide sequence: TGTGCCAGCAGCCGCCCCCCCGAGGGTTACGAGCAGTACTTC.

The V and J genes are TRBV7-2 and TRBJ2-1; D is undetermined. Trimming removed 5 bases at V and 6 bases at J, with 5 bases between. This CDR3 is built from 11 residues. Germline CDR1 is SGHTA and CDR2 is FQGNSA. CDR3: CASSTFNEQFF. CDR3 in DNA: TGTGCCAGCAGCACGTTCAATGAGCAGTTCTTC.

This rearrangement joins TRBV2 to TRBJ1-5; D is unclear. The CDR3 covers 16 residues. Germline CDR1 is SNHLY and CDR2 is FYNNEI. Trimming stripped 2 bases from V and 6 bases from J, with 17 bases between. As DNA, the CDR3 is TGTGCCAGCAGTGAAAGAGACCCAGGCAGTAGTCAGCCCCAGCATTTT. Translation: CASSERDPGSSQPQHF.

The chain combines TRBV2 with TRBJ2-2; TRBD2 matches 7 bases. Trimming took 6 bases from V and 2 from J; bases not matched to a gene: 15. The germline V gene has CDR1 SNHLY and CDR2 FYNNEI. CDR3 length: 18 amino acids. The CDR3 protein is CASRVFWGLPKNTGELFF. The CDR3 nucleotides are TGTGCCAGCAGGGTCTTCTGGGGACTACCTAAAAACACCGGGGAGCTGTTTTTT.

The chain joins TRBV6-5 to TRBJ2-2; D is ambiguous. Germline assignment: CDR1 MNHEY and CDR2 SVGAGI. V was shortened by 0 bases and J by 4 bases, with 6 bases between the two germline ends. The CDR3 sequence is 14 residues long. DNA of the CDR3: TGTGCCAGCAGTTACTCGAGTGGCACCGGGGAGCTGTTTTTT. It translates to CASSYSSGTGELFF.

This chain connects TRBV28 to TRBJ1-5, with D maybe TRBD1 (5 bases). This CDR3 region has 13 residues. From germline, CDR1 is MDHEN and CDR2 SYDVKM. V dropped 6 bases and J dropped 4 bases, with 10 bases sitting between them. The CDR3, as DNA: TGTGCCAGCAGGATGGGGGGGAATCAGCCCCAGCATTTT. This gives the protein CASRMGGNQPQHF.

This clone was recorded a few times. One junction end disagrees with the germline gene, perhaps due to a read error. The chain employs TRBV19 and TRBJ2-1; tentatively, D is TRBD2 (6 bases). The V gene's germline CDR1 is LNHDA and CDR2 SQIVND (reference sequence). The CDR3 runs 13 residues. The CDR3 loop is CASSTLAANEQFF. For the CDR3, the DNA is TGTGCCAGCAGTACATTAGCGGCCAATGAGCAGTTCTTC.

This clone was recorded a few times. The gene calls are TRBV10-2 and TRBJ1-2; a possible D gene is TRBD1 (5 bases). CDR1 is WSHSY, CDR2 SAAADI, per germline. This CDR3 has 13 amino acids. V lost 1 base and J 6 bases, leaving 9 bases between the germline ends. The CDR3 is CASSEFRGDGYTF. The CDR3 DNA sequence: TGCGCCAGCAGTGAGTTTCGGGGGGATGGCTACACCTTC.